This T cell receptor (beta chain) was retrieved from a study of glioma-infiltrating T cells. The iRepertoire nested amplicon-rescue multiplex PCR amplified TCR alpha and beta CDR3s from RNA. Input was about 100-450 ng of tissue mRNA or PBMC total RNA. TCRdb re-called the multiplex PCR reads through MiXCR, storing one row per CDR3 protein. This sample has fewer than 500,000 distinct CDR3 sequences; roughly two fifths occur once, and the top ten carry more than 10%. CDR3 size: 15 residues. Trimming pared 0 bases from V and 5 bases from J, leaving 10 bases between. CDR1 and CDR2 (germline): MNHNS, SASEGT.

The sequence was obtained from a human donor with low-grade glioma or glioblastoma, undergoing nonglioma brain surgery, or in good health (not recorded which). V usage is TRBV6-1 and J usage is TRBJ2-2; D unresolved. The source material was glioma tissue, nonneoplastic brain tissue, or PBMCs (not recorded which). CDR3 sequence: CASSEAIAGTGELFF. CDR3 DNA sequence: TGTGCCAGCAGTGAAGCGATTGCCGGTACCGGGGAGCTGTTTTTT.